These 18 T cell receptor beta chains share one sample of origin, sequenced in a study of shared clonotypes between healthy human individuals. The data were produced by immunoSEQ multiplex PCR, yet TCRdb's version contains in-frame clones alone and is incomplete. The table records 450,000 to 550,000 clones, around 79% of them present only once. Sequences were obtained from PBMCs. The receptors shown here come from a woman between 40 and 50 years old in good health. Some clones in this sample may be carry-over from other donors' samples.

The gene calls are TRBV6-5 and TRBJ2-3; no firm D call. Germline values: CDR1 MNHEY, CDR2 SVGAGI. V was clipped by 0 bases and J by 6 bases, with 7 bases between them. CDR3 length: 13 residues. The CDR3 sequence: CASSYSFPDTQYF. CDR3 coding DNA: TGTGCCAGCAGTTACTCGTTCCCGGATACGCAGTATTTT.

The chain couples TRBV28 to TRBJ2-1, with D perhaps given as TRBD1 or TRBD2 (5 bases each). Germline CDR1 and CDR2: MDHEN and SYDVKM. This CDR3 comprises 15 residues. The ends were cut back, 5 bases at V and 3 bases at J, with 14 bases in the middle. DNA for the CDR3: TGTGCCAGCAGTCTACCGGGACGGAACTACAATGAGCAGTTCTTC. Amino acids: CASSLPGRNYNEQFF.

The chain carries TRBV7-2 and TRBJ1-4, with D unclear. The V gene lost 5 bases and the J gene lost 3 bases, with 10 bases spanning the gap. Per germline, CDR1 SGHTA and CDR2 FQGNSA. This CDR3 has 14 residues. This chain's CDR3 is CASSPGRANEKLFF. The CDR3 coding sequence is TGTGCCAGCAGCCCCGGAAGGGCTAATGAAAAACTGTTTTTT.

This clone was counted between two and nine times. The V gene is TRBV30, the J gene TRBJ1-2; tentative D call: TRBD1 (6 bases). From germline, CDR1 is GTSNPN and CDR2 SVGIG (reference sequence). The CDR3 is 14 residues long. V was shortened by 3 bases and J by 3 bases, with 14 bases between the two germline ends. The CDR3 DNA is TGTGCCTGGAGGGAAAGGACAGTTTACTATGGCTACACCTTC. Protein sequence: CAWRERTVYYGYTF.

The chain employs TRBV28 and TRBJ2-1, with D possibly TRBD1 on 6 matching bases. The germline V gene encodes CDR1 MDHEN and CDR2 SYDVKM. Between the trimmed V and J ends, which lost 6 bases and 0 bases, there was a span of 9 bases. The CDR3 extends over 14 amino acids. The CDR3 spells CASSIQGSYNEQFF. Here the CDR3 DNA reads TGTGCCAGCAGCATACAGGGCTCCTACAATGAGCAGTTCTTC.

This chain connects TRBV5-1 to TRBJ2-7; TRBD1 aligns across 7 bases. There are 15 residues in the CDR3. Trimming at V came to 3 bases and at J to 1 base, leaving 7 bases not matched to a gene. From germline, CDR1 is SGHRS and CDR2 YFSETQ. The CDR3 nucleotides read TGCGCCAGCAGCTCCCCGGCAGGGGGATCCTACGAGCAGTACTTC. Translating gives CASSSPAGGSYEQYF. Looking up the rest from reference TRBV5-1 and TRBJ2-7 gives the full variable domain: KAGVTQTPRYLIKTRGQQVTLSCSPISGHRSVSWYQQTPGQGLQFLFEYFSETQRNKGNFPGRFSGRQFSNSRSEMNVSTLELGDSALYLCASSSPAGGSYEQYFGPGTRLTVT.

The chain employs TRBV5-6 and TRBJ2-1; maybe TRBD2 (6 bases). Germline assignment: CDR1 SGHDT and CDR2 YYEEEE. V lost 5 bases and J lost 7, with 19 bases in between. The CDR3 contains 15 residues. CDR3 loop: CASRHTGVAANEQFF. For the CDR3, the DNA is TGTGCCAGCAGACATACGGGGGTAGCGGCGAATGAGCAGTTCTTC. Supplemented by reference TRBV5-6 and TRBJ2-1, the full variable domain reads DAGVTQSPTHLIKTRGQQVTLRCSPKSGHDTVSWYQQALGQGPQFIFQYYEEEERQRGNFPDRFSGHQFPNYSSELNVNALLLGDSALYLCASRHTGVAANEQFFGPGTRLTVL.

V gene TRBV7-3 combines with J gene TRBJ2-1; perhaps TRBD1 as D (6 bases). This CDR3 contains 14 residues. The germline V gene has CDR1 SGHTA and CDR2 FQGTGA. Between the trimmed V and J ends, which lost 6 bases and 9 bases, there was a span of 18 bases. CDR3 DNA sequence: TGTGCCAGCAGTCCCGACGGACAGTGGTCTGAGCAGTTCTTC. Protein sequence: CASSPDGQWSEQFF. Filled out from reference TRBV7-3 and TRBJ2-1, the complete variable domain reads GAGVSQTPSNKVTEKGKYVELRCDPISGHTALYWYRQSLGQGPEFLIYFQGTGAADDSGLPNDRFFAVRPEGSVSTLKIQRTERGDSAVYLCASSPDGQWSEQFFGPGTRLTVL.

The J gene is TRBJ2-7, the V gene TRBV2; D ambiguous. V gave up 5 bases and J gave up 2 bases, with 7 bases separating them. This CDR3 comprises 12 residues. Germline assignment: CDR1 SNHLY and CDR2 FYNNEI. DNA of the CDR3: TGTGCCAGCAGTAGGCTTCCCTACGAGCAGTACTTC. Amino acid sequence: CASSRLPYEQYF. Filled out from reference TRBV2 and TRBJ2-7, the complete variable domain reads EPEVTQTPSHQVTQMGQEVILRCVPISNHLYFYWYRQILGQKVEFLVSFYNNEISEKSEIFDDQFSVERPDGSNFTLKIRSTKLEDSAMYFCASSRLPYEQYFGPGTRLTVT.

The V gene is TRBV28, the J gene TRBJ2-7; D gene ambiguous. V was trimmed by 6 bases and J by 3 bases, leaving 3 bases between them. CDR1 MDHEN and CDR2 SYDVKM come from the germline V gene. The CDR3 totals 10 residues. The DNA for the CDR3 is TGTGCCAGCAGCCACTACGAGCAGTACTTC. Protein: CASSHYEQYF.

This clone has a single count. A read error may produce the germline difference seen at one junction end. Distinct nucleotide sequences in the sample also encode this CDR3. The CDR3 spells CASSLAGPTDTQYF. The CDR3 nucleotides read TGTGCCAGCAGCCTAGCGGGACCCACAGATACGCAGTATTTT. This chain joins TRBV7-9 and TRBJ2-3; 9 bases align to TRBD2. This CDR3 region has 14 residues. Per the germline V gene, CDR1 is SEHNR and CDR2 is FQNEAQ (reference sequence).

This clone was recorded once. V gene TRBV7-9 combines with J gene TRBJ1-1; 7 positions match TRBD1. CDR3 length equals 13 residues. After removal of 4 bases from V and 10 bases from J, the junction contained 9 bases not matched to a gene. Germline V gene lookup returns CDR1 SEHNR and CDR2 FQNEAQ (reference sequence). The CDR3: CASSSGTAAGAFF. CDR3 coding DNA: TGTGCCAGCAGCTCAGGGACAGCTGCTGGAGCTTTCTTT.

This clone was seen a single time. The chain joins TRBV11-3 to TRBJ1-5, with a weak D call TRBD1 (5 bases). The CDR3 sequence is 18 residues long. The V end lost 6 bases, the J end lost 1 base, and 22 bases lay between the germline ends. Per germline, CDR1 SGHNT and CDR2 YENEEA. This chain's CDR3 is CASSPTGRLVYSNQPQHF. CDR3 bases: TGTGCCAGCAGTCCCACAGGCCGCCTAGTCTACAGCAATCAGCCCCAGCATTTT.

To note about this clone: This sample includes further DNA sequences coding for the same CDR3. The rearrangement uses TRBV7-2 and TRBJ2-3, with 7 bases identical to TRBD2. This CDR3 comprises 15 residues. V gave up 0 bases and J gave up 0 bases; unmatched junction bases: 0. Germline V gives CDR1 SGHTA, CDR2 FQGNSA. CDR3 in amino acids: CASSLASGSTDTQYF. The CDR3 bases are TGTGCCAGCAGCTTAGCTAGCGGGAGCACAGATACGCAGTATTTT.

The V call is TRBV29-1, the J call TRBJ1-1; D is unclear. Germline loops: CDR1 SQVTM, CDR2 ANQGSEA. Deletions cut 3 bases from V and 4 bases from J, with 12 bases between. The length of the CDR3 is 13 residues. The CDR3 reads CSVEGLMSTEAFF. For the CDR3, the DNA is TGCAGCGTTGAGGGGTTGATGAGCACTGAAGCTTTCTTT.

This sequence joins TRBV4-1 and TRBJ2-7; D perhaps matches TRBD1 (5 bases). V gave up 0 bases and J gave up 2 bases, with 14 bases separating them. The V gene's germline CDR1 is MGHRA and CDR2 YSYEKL. The CDR3 has 16 amino acids. The CDR3 here is CASSQEQAPFTYEQYF. Written as DNA, the CDR3 is TGCGCCAGCAGCCAAGAACAGGCCCCATTTACCTACGAGCAGTACTTC.

The chain joins TRBV18 to TRBJ2-1; 9 bases line up with TRBD2. Unmatched junction bases numbered 12, after V lost 3 bases and J lost 3 bases. In germline, CDR1 is KGHSH, CDR2 LQKENI. This CDR3 is built from 18 residues. The DNA of the CDR3 is TGTGCCAGCTCACCTACCCCTAGCGGGATCGGTGTCTACAATGAGCAGTTCTTC. Translation: CASSPTPSGIGVYNEQFF.

V is TRBV11-2 and J is TRBJ2-7; 13 nucleotides align to TRBD2. The V and J ends lost 7 bases and 4 bases, in that order; junction bases with no gene match: 7. The CDR3 loop spans 15 amino acids. The germline V gene encodes CDR1 SGHAT and CDR2 FQNNGV. This chain's CDR3 is CASTKRLAGGYEQYF. The CDR3 DNA reads as TGTGCCAGCACCAAGAGACTAGCGGGAGGATACGAGCAGTACTTC.